These 31 T cell receptor beta chains were sequenced from one sample in a study of cytomegalovirus exposure and HLA in healthy donors. PCR used 60 Vbeta primers and 13 Jbeta primers. Assay: immunoSEQ multiplex PCR; the TCRdb copy retains only in-frame clones and omits some. Seen in this sample are about 160,000 clones; the ten most common clones hold under 2.5%. The specimen was PBMCs. These receptors all stem from a man aged 25 to 40 in good health and CMV-seronegative.

This sequence joins TRBV29-1 and TRBJ1-3; no definite D call. V was shortened by 0 bases and J by 0 bases, with 6 bases between the two germline ends. CDR3 length: 14 residues. Looked up from germline, CDR1 is SQVTM and CDR2 is ANQGSEA. CDR3 region: CSVEDLLSGNTIYF. The CDR3, as DNA: TGCAGCGTTGAAGACCTTCTCTCTGGAAACACCATATATTTT.

This chain connects TRBV28 to TRBJ2-7; D is undetermined. V dropped 2 bases and J dropped 0 bases, with 8 bases sitting between them. This CDR3 is 14 amino acids long. CDR1 is MDHEN and CDR2 is SYDVKM in the germline V gene. DNA of the CDR3: TGTGCCAGCAGTTTAACCCCTAACTCCTACGAGCAGTACTTC. This translates into CASSLTPNSYEQYF.

The CDR3, as DNA: TGTGCCAGCAGTTACTCGAAGCAGGGTACTCAGCCCCAGCATTTT. Its translation is CASSYSKQGTQPQHF. J is TRBJ1-5 and V is TRBV6-5; D is perhaps TRBD1 (5 bases). The V gene's germline CDR1 is MNHEY and CDR2 SVGAGI. With 0 bases removed from V and 6 bases from J, the gap between germline ends came to 12 bases. The length of the CDR3 is 15 residues.

This rearrangement joins TRBV7-9 to TRBJ2-1, with D unresolved. The CDR3 totals 12 residues. The germline CDR1 and CDR2 sequences are SEHNR and FQNEAQ (reference sequence). V was pared by 5 bases and J by 5 bases, with 7 bases between. The CDR3 DNA reads TGTGCCAGCAGCCCTCGTAACAATGAGCAGTTCTTC. It yields the protein CASSPRNNEQFF.

The chain recombines TRBV27 with TRBJ2-7; D remains unclear. Germline V gene data show CDR1 as MNHEY and CDR2 as SMNVEV (reference sequence). Trimming pared 3 bases from V and 1 base from J, leaving 13 bases between. The CDR3 loop spans 15 amino acids. The CDR3, as DNA: TGTGCCAGCAGTTTCAGCAGCGACCTATCCTACGAGCAGTACTTC. It specifies CASSFSSDLSYEQYF.

J is TRBJ2-3 and V is TRBV27; TRBD1 might be the D (6 bases). Deletions cut 3 bases from V and 2 bases from J, with 18 bases between. The V gene's germline CDR1 is MNHEY and CDR2 SMNVEV (reference sequence). CDR3 length equals 17 residues. This CDR3 is CASSFSLGQGITDTQYF. As DNA, the CDR3 is TGTGCCAGCAGTTTTTCCCTAGGCCAGGGGATCACAGATACGCAGTATTTT.

J is TRBJ2-2 and V is TRBV9, with 8 bases matching TRBD1. Losses at the gene ends were 7 bases for V and 1 base for J; bases not matched to a gene: 6. CDR1 and CDR2 (germline): SGDLS, YYNGEE. The CDR3 covers 15 residues. CDR3 amino acids: CASVPGTGNTGELFF. The CDR3 coding sequence is TGTGCCAGCGTTCCCGGGACAGGGAACACCGGGGAGCTGTTTTTT.

The chain recombines TRBV7-9 with TRBJ1-4, with 8 bases fitting TRBD1. The V and J ends lost 5 bases and 7 bases, in that order; junction bases with no gene match: 6. Germline lookup yields CDR1 SEHNR and CDR2 FQNEAQ (reference sequence). The CDR3 loop spans 14 amino acids. Written as DNA, the CDR3 is TGTGCCAGCAGCCTGGACAGGGAGAGTGAAAAACTGTTTTTT. Translating it yields CASSLDRESEKLFF.

V usage is TRBV7-6 and J usage is TRBJ2-3, with D perhaps TRBD2 (5 bases). This CDR3 contains 16 residues. Trimming cost V 5 bases and J 2 bases, with 17 bases left between them. Germline CDR1 is SGHVS and CDR2 is FNYEAQ. The CDR3 sequence is CASSPLGAVDTDTQYF. The CDR3 DNA follows: TGTGCCAGCAGCCCCCTAGGAGCGGTCGACACAGATACGCAGTATTTT.

V and J are TRBV4-3 and TRBJ1-2; 7 bases are a match to TRBD1. Germline trimming cut 0 bases from V and 8 bases from J; bases unmatched to any gene: 9. This CDR3 has 15 amino acids. CDR1 is LGHNA and CDR2 is YSLEER in the germline V gene. CDR3 residues: CASSQEIRGGDGYTF. CDR3 DNA: TGCGCCAGCAGCCAAGAAATTCGAGGGGGCGACGGCTACACCTTC.

The rearrangement uses TRBV5-6 and TRBJ2-5; D possibly corresponds to TRBD2 (6 bases). CDR1 and CDR2 from the germline V gene are SGHDT and YYEEEE. The CDR3 runs to 14 residues. Trimming removed 8 bases from V and 3 bases from J, with 17 bases in between. CDR3 DNA: TGTGCCAGGAACCGCGGGGATCTTGAAGAGACCCAGTACTTC. Amino acid sequence: CARNRGDLEETQYF.

This chain links TRBV6-5 with TRBJ1-3, with 7 bases matching TRBD1. The CDR3 has 15 amino acids. V shed 2 bases, J shed 2 bases, and the junction held 3 bases outside the gene matches. In germline, CDR1 is MNHEY, CDR2 SVGAGI. The CDR3 DNA follows: TGTGCCAGCAGTTACGGGACAGATCCTGGAAACACCATATATTTT. Translation gives CASSYGTDPGNTIYF.

Turning to this clone: This sample includes further DNA sequences coding for the same CDR3. The chain couples TRBV9 to TRBJ2-3; 8 positions match TRBD2. The CDR3 is 16 residues long. Germline V gene sequence: CDR1 SGDLS, CDR2 YYNGEE. Trimming at V came to 0 bases and at J to 0 bases, leaving 3 bases not matched to a gene. The CDR3 is CASSVGASGSTDTQYF. CDR3 bases: TGTGCCAGCAGCGTAGGGGCTAGCGGGAGCACAGATACGCAGTATTTT.

The V call is TRBV18, the J call TRBJ2-5, with 8 bases fitting TRBD1. The V gene's germline CDR1 is KGHSH and CDR2 LQKENI. With 1 base clipped from V and 3 bases from J, the junction kept 4 bases outside the gene matches. CDR3 length: 15 amino acids. For the CDR3, the DNA is TGTGCCAGCTCACCACTTCAGGGGGCGAAAGAGACCCAGTACTTC. Residues: CASSPLQGAKETQYF.

A word on this clone: The sample has other DNA sequences that encode this CDR3 too. This chain uses TRBV6-5 with TRBJ2-7; 8 bases align to TRBD1. V was pared by 6 bases and J by 4 bases, with 2 bases of the junction left unmatched. The length of the CDR3 is 12 residues. Germline V gene lookup returns CDR1 MNHEY and CDR2 SVGAGI. The CDR3 here is CASSRQGYEQYF. CDR3 nucleotides: TGTGCCAGCAGCCGACAGGGGTACGAGCAGTACTTC.

The rearrangement links TRBV6-5 to TRBJ1-1, with 10 positions matching TRBD1. The ends lost 2 bases at V and 6 bases at J; junction bases unmatched: 0. Germline V gene lookup returns CDR1 MNHEY and CDR2 SVGAGI. This CDR3 is built from 13 residues. CDR3 region: CASSYGTGAEAFF. The CDR3 region has the DNA TGTGCCAGCAGTTACGGGACAGGGGCTGAAGCTTTCTTT.

For the CDR3, the DNA is TGTGCCAGCAGAGTGGGTAGGGGGCGCGACACCGGGGAGCTGTTTTTT. Translating gives CASRVGRGRDTGELFF. V gene TRBV11-1 combines with J gene TRBJ2-2, with 7 bases that match TRBD1. The CDR3 loop spans 16 amino acids. The V gene end was trimmed by 6 bases and the J gene end by 3 bases; junction bases not matched to a gene: 10. Germline V lookup: CDR1 SGHAT, CDR2 FQDESV (reference sequence).

The chain is built from TRBV5-1 and TRBJ1-3; D unclear. V lost 3 bases and J 0 bases, leaving 13 bases between the germline ends. Germline V gene sequence: CDR1 SGHRS, CDR2 YFSETQ. The CDR3 is made up of 16 amino acids. DNA of the CDR3: TGCGCCAGCAGCTCCGGGTCAGCTCCCTCTGGAAACACCATATATTTT. Protein product: CASSSGSAPSGNTIYF.

The gene calls are TRBV19 and TRBJ2-2, with D possibly matching TRBD1 (5 bases). Per germline, CDR1 LNHDA and CDR2 SQIVND (reference sequence). V lost 6 bases, J lost 6 bases, and 11 bases lay in between. This CDR3 spans 13 amino acids. The CDR3 region has the DNA TGTGCCAGTAGAAAGTCAGGGTCCGGGGAGCTGTTTTTT. Protein sequence: CASRKSGSGELFF.

V is TRBV27 and J is TRBJ2-1, with 11 bases aligning to TRBD2. CDR3 size: 17 residues. Germline V CDR1 and CDR2: MNHEY, SMNVEV (reference sequence). V was clipped by 7 bases and J by 0 bases; unmatched bases: 8. For the CDR3, the DNA is TGTGCCAGCATAGCTAGCGGGAGGCCTCTCTCCTACAATGAGCAGTTCTTC. Residues: CASIASGRPLSYNEQFF.

The gene calls are TRBV7-9 and TRBJ1-3, with no clear D. The CDR3 length is 15 residues. The V gene lost 4 bases and the J gene lost 0 bases, with 10 bases spanning the gap. CDR1 is SEHNR and CDR2 is FQNEAQ in the germline V gene (reference sequence). The CDR3 DNA reads TGTGCCAGCAGCTCCCCTCCTTCCTCTGGAAACACCATATATTTT. It translates to CASSSPPSSGNTIYF.

V gene TRBV6-5 combines with J gene TRBJ1-1; 9 positions match TRBD1. Germline V gene data show CDR1 as MNHEY and CDR2 as SVGAGI. This CDR3 is 15 amino acids long. After removal of 7 bases from V and 0 bases from J, the junction contained 6 bases not matched to a gene. Here the CDR3 reads CASIQGTGMNTEAFF. Here the CDR3 DNA reads TGTGCCAGCATCCAAGGGACAGGGATGAACACTGAAGCTTTCTTT.

The chain uses TRBV13 and TRBJ1-2; tentative D call: TRBD1 (5 bases). Germline V gene data show CDR1 as PRHDT and CDR2 as FYEKMQ (reference sequence). The CDR3 consists of 12 residues. V lost 5 bases to trimming and J lost 4 bases, with 8 bases between them. CDR3 nucleotide sequence: TGTGCCAGCAGCCGCAGGGCCTATGGCTACACCTTC. Its protein product is CASSRRAYGYTF.

The chain is built from TRBV12-2 and TRBJ2-3; TRBD2 reflects the table's D call only, with no check against the DNA. TRBV12-2 is recorded as a pseudogene. CDR3 size: 18 residues. CDR3 region: CASRFGRSDQDFTDTQYF. The CDR3 DNA follows: TGTGCAAGTCGCTTCGGCAGAAGCGACCAAGACTTCACAGATACGCAGTATTTT.

The chain couples TRBV2 to TRBJ1-5, with D unclear. V lost 2 bases, J lost 4 bases, and 12 bases lay in between. Germline V gives CDR1 SNHLY, CDR2 FYNNEI. The CDR3 is 15 amino acids. CDR3 sequence (DNA): TGTGCCAGCAGTGAAAGGTGGAGATTAAATCAGCCCCAGCATTTT. It translates to CASSERWRLNQPQHF.

The chain joins TRBV27 to TRBJ1-1; 9 nucleotides align to TRBD1. Germline values: CDR1 MNHEY, CDR2 SMNVEV (reference sequence). This CDR3 contains 13 residues. The V gene end was trimmed by 8 bases and the J gene end by 4 bases; junction bases not matched to a gene: 5. The DNA of the CDR3 is TGTGCCAGCCGTCCGGACAGGGGCACTGAAGCTTTCTTT. Its translation: CASRPDRGTEAFF.

The V call is TRBV13, the J call TRBJ2-4, with D possibly TRBD2 on 6 matching bases. Per the germline V gene, CDR1 is PRHDT and CDR2 is FYEKMQ (reference sequence). The CDR3 spans 15 residues. The V end lost 3 bases, the J end lost 6 bases, and 15 bases lay between the germline ends. CDR3 sequence reads: CASSFFGGIPNIQYF. CDR3 coding DNA: TGTGCCAGCAGCTTTTTTGGGGGGATACCAAACATTCAGTACTTC.

The J gene is TRBJ2-1, the V gene TRBV6-6; 9 bases match TRBD2. V dropped 5 bases and J dropped 2; count of bases not matched to a gene: 4. From germline, CDR1 is MNHNY and CDR2 SVGAGI (reference sequence). This CDR3 contains 15 residues. The DNA of the CDR3 is TGTGCCAGCAGTCCATTAGCGGGAGCCTACAATGAGCAGTTCTTC. This encodes CASSPLAGAYNEQFF.

V and J are TRBV15 and TRBJ2-4, with 8 bases identical to TRBD2. The germline V gene encodes CDR1 LNHNV and CDR2 YYDKDF (reference sequence). After removal of 6 bases from V and 8 bases from J, the junction contained 6 bases not matched to a gene. The CDR3 has 13 residues. This CDR3 reads CATRREGRDIQYF. CDR3 sequence (DNA): TGTGCCACCAGACGGGAGGGCCGGGACATTCAGTACTTC.

CDR3 region: CASSTGTSGSTQYF. The CDR3 coding sequence is TGCGCCAGCAGTACCGGGACTAGCGGGAGCACGCAGTATTTT. The V call is TRBV10-1, the J call TRBJ2-3, with 14 positions matching TRBD2. This CDR3 contains 14 residues. V lost 5 bases and J lost 9; bases outside the gene matches: 4. Germline lookup yields CDR1 WNHNN and CDR2 SYGVQD (reference sequence).

The rearrangement joins TRBV6-5 to TRBJ1-2; D is undetermined. Germline CDR1 reads MNHEY; CDR2 reads SVGAGI. The V end was cut by 2 bases, the J end by 0 bases, with 13 bases between. The CDR3 is made up of 16 amino acids. CDR3 amino acids: CASSYTITGSNYGYTF. In DNA, the CDR3 is TGTGCCAGCAGTTACACAATTACCGGGTCTAACTATGGCTACACCTTC.